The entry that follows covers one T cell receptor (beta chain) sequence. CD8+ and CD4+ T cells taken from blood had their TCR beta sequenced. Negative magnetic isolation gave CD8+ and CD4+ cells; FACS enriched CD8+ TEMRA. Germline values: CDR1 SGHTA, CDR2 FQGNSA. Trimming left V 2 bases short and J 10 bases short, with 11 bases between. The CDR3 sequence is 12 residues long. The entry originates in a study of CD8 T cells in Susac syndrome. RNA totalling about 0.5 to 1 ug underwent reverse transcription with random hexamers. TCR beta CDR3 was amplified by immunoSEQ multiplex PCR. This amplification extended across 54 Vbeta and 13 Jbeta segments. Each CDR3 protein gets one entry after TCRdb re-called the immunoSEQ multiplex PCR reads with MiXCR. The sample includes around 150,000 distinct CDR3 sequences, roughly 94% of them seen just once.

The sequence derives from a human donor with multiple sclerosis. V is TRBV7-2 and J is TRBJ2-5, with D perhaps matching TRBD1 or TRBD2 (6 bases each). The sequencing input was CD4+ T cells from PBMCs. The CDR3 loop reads CASSLNRGDQYF. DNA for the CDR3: TGTGCCAGCAGCTTAAATAGGGGGGACCAGTACTTC.